One sample yielded the 28 T cell receptor beta chains listed below, sequenced in a study of cytomegalovirus exposure and HLA in healthy donors. Vbeta (60) and Jbeta (13) primers were used in the PCR. Assay: immunoSEQ multiplex PCR; the TCRdb copy retains only in-frame clones and omits some. The data hold around 99,000 clones, with more than 70% observed a single time. Sequenced: PBMCs. Receptors originate from a man aged 18 to 29 in good health and CMV-seronegative.

The V call is TRBV9, the J call TRBJ2-5; 9 nucleotides agree with TRBD1. The DNA end is a closer match to TRBJ2-7, so the J assignment may be wrong. Germline-derived CDR1 and CDR2 are SGDLS and YYNGEE. The CDR3 is 14 residues long. The chain's CDR3 is CASSPGQGLYEQYF. CDR3 bases: TGTGCCAGCAGCCCCGGACAGGGGCTCTACGAGCAGTACTTC.

The chain carries TRBV29-1 and TRBJ2-2; TRBD2 matches at 7 bases. Per the germline V gene, CDR1 is SQVTM and CDR2 is ANQGSEA. The V and J ends lost 7 bases and 1 base, in that order; junction bases with no gene match: 9. The CDR3 totals 15 residues. DNA of the CDR3: TGCAGCGCTTCACTGACTAGCCAGAACACCGGGGAGCTGTTTTTT. As protein: CSASLTSQNTGELFF.

The CDR3 loop is CASSLPGRGETGELFF. The CDR3 region has the DNA TGTGCCAGCTCACTTCCCGGGAGGGGAGAGACCGGGGAGCTGTTTTTT. The chain has TRBV18 and TRBJ2-2; 8 nucleotides align to TRBD2. CDR3 length equals 16 residues. CDR1 KGHSH and CDR2 LQKENI come from the germline V gene. J gave up 5 bases and V 4 bases, and 9 bases lay outside the gene matches.

The V and J genes are TRBV9 and TRBJ1-6, with 7 bases that match TRBD1. The CDR3 consists of 15 residues. The germline gives CDR1 SGDLS, CDR2 YYNGEE. Trimming took 3 bases from V and 6 from J; bases not matched to a gene: 6. The CDR3 is CASSESPGGNSPLHF. CDR3 nucleotide sequence: TGTGCCAGCAGCGAGAGCCCAGGGGGTAATTCACCCCTCCACTTT. The whole variable domain, filled in from reference TRBV9 and TRBJ1-6, reads DSGVTQTPKHLITATGQRVTLRCSPRSGDLSVYWYQQSLDQGLQFLIQYYNGEERAKGNILERFSAQQFPDLHSELNLSSLELGDSALYFCASSESPGGNSPLHFGNGTRLTVT.

The chain has TRBV18 and TRBJ1-1; 7 bases line up with TRBD1. V was clipped by 2 bases and J by 2 bases; unmatched bases: 5. Germline CDR1 KGHSH, CDR2 LQKENI. The CDR3 length is 15 residues. The CDR3 sequence is CASSPSRGDNTEAFF. The CDR3 DNA follows: TGTGCCAGCTCACCAAGCAGGGGGGATAACACTGAAGCTTTCTTT.

The sample holds a few counts of this clone. V usage is TRBV5-1 and J usage is TRBJ2-7; 11 positions match TRBD1. The CDR3 consists of 15 residues. Trimming cost V 0 bases and J 7 bases; bases outside gene matches: 6. Germline assignment: CDR1 SGHRS and CDR2 YFSETQ. CDR3 DNA: TGCGCCAGCAGCTTGGAGGGACAGGGGGTGAGGGAGCAGTACTTC. Amino acid sequence: CASSLEGQGVREQYF.

The chain carries TRBV25-1 and TRBJ1-1; maybe TRBD1 (6 bases). Per the germline V gene, CDR1 is MGHDK and CDR2 is SYGVNS. The CDR3 is 13 amino acids. Trimming took off 6 bases at V and 7 bases at J, with 15 bases between the two ends. The CDR3 region has the DNA TGTGCCAGCAGCCCAGGGGTAGGTATTGAAGCTTTCTTT. As protein: CASSPGVGIEAFF.

The genes are TRBV6-5 and TRBJ1-5; D unclear. The CDR3 is 13 amino acids. CDR1 MNHEY and CDR2 SVGAGI come from the germline V gene. V shed 2 bases and J shed 4 bases, with 6 bases lying between them. CDR3 protein: CASSYIRNQPQHF. CDR3 bases: TGTGCCAGCAGTTACATTAGAAATCAGCCCCAGCATTTT.

The rearrangement uses TRBV7-3 and TRBJ2-3; D call uncertain. Germline CDR1 SGHTA, CDR2 FQGTGA. Trimming shortened V by 0 bases and J by 0 bases, and 10 bases separated the two germline ends. This CDR3 has 16 residues. CDR3 region: CASSLTPVTSTDTQYF. As DNA, the CDR3 is TGTGCCAGCAGCTTAACTCCAGTAACCAGCACAGATACGCAGTATTTT.

The CDR3 nucleotides read TGTGCCAGCTCACCACCCGGTGGGACTAGCGGGGGGAATACGCAGTATTTT. Its protein product is CASSPPGGTSGGNTQYF. The V gene is TRBV18, the J gene TRBJ2-3, with 15 bases that match TRBD2. The V gene's germline CDR1 is KGHSH and CDR2 LQKENI. The CDR3 spans 17 residues. Trimming removed 0 bases from V and 7 bases from J; junction bases left unmatched: 5.

The chain is built from TRBV7-2 and TRBJ2-7; 9 bases are shared with TRBD1. V lost 5 bases to trimming and J lost 4 bases; unmatched junction nucleotides: 12. The V gene's germline CDR1 is SGHTA and CDR2 FQGNSA. The CDR3 has 16 residues. CDR3 DNA sequence: TGTGCCAGCAGCGGAGGACGGGACAGGGTTTCTTACGAGCAGTACTTC. Amino acid sequence: CASSGGRDRVSYEQYF.

The rearrangement uses TRBV5-1 and TRBJ2-7, with TRBD1 matching over 11 bases. The CDR3 runs 17 residues. The germline V gene encodes CDR1 SGHRS and CDR2 YFSETQ. V lost 0 bases and J lost 6; bases outside the gene matches: 11. The CDR3 DNA follows: TGCGCCAGCAGCTTGGATCGGACAGGGGGCGCGGTGGCCGAGCAGTACTTC. Translating gives CASSLDRTGGAVAEQYF.

The chain recombines TRBV29-1 with TRBJ1-3; no reliable D call. This CDR3 has 13 residues. Germline V gene data show CDR1 as SQVTM and CDR2 as ANQGSEA. V was trimmed by 3 bases and J by 4 bases, leaving 10 bases between them. The CDR3 is CSVEGGEGNTIYF. CDR3 nucleotide sequence: TGCAGCGTTGAGGGTGGAGAGGGAAACACCATATATTTT.

The chain recombines TRBV7-2 with TRBJ2-3, with D perhaps matching TRBD2 (6 bases). Looked up from germline, CDR1 is SGHTA and CDR2 is FQGNSA. With 5 bases removed from V and 5 bases from J, the gap between germline ends came to 17 bases. The CDR3 runs to 15 residues. CDR3 nucleotides: TGTGCCAGCAGCGCCAGACGGGGGTCGGAAGATACGCAGTATTTT. It codes for CASSARRGSEDTQYF.

V is TRBV7-8 and J is TRBJ2-1; TRBD1 matches 8 bases. CDR1 and CDR2 (germline): SGHVS, FQNEAQ. V gave up 4 bases and J gave up 8 bases; unmatched junction bases: 10. The CDR3 has 15 amino acids. The DNA of the CDR3 is TGTGCCAGCAGCTCAATGACAGGGGCTATGGATGAGCAGTTCTTC. Its protein product is CASSSMTGAMDEQFF. Using reference TRBV7-8 and TRBJ2-1 for the parts outside the CDR3, the full variable domain is GAGVSQSPRYKVAKRGQDVALRCDPISGHVSLFWYQQALGQGPEFLTYFQNEAQLDKSGLPSDRFFAERPEGSVSTLKIQRTQQEDSAVYLCASSSMTGAMDEQFFGPGTRLTVL.

The chain employs TRBV5-4 and TRBJ1-1; possibly TRBD1 for D (6 bases). CDR3 size: 15 residues. Germline loops: CDR1 SGHNT, CDR2 YYREEE (reference sequence). V lost 1 base, J lost 6 bases, and 16 bases lay in between. The CDR3 region has the DNA TGTGCCAGCAGCTTGCAGGGGAACGAGCGCTCTGAAGCTTTCTTT. It codes for CASSLQGNERSEAFF.

The gene calls are TRBV9 and TRBJ2-7; D is possibly TRBD2 (6 bases). CDR3 length: 15 residues. Germline V gene sequence: CDR1 SGDLS, CDR2 YYNGEE. Trimming shortened V by 0 bases and J by 3 bases, and 13 bases separated the two germline ends. CDR3 sequence (DNA): TGTGCCAGCAGCGTAGGGCCGGGGGAGTTCTACGAGCAGTACTTC. It translates to CASSVGPGEFYEQYF.

The V call is TRBV15, the J call TRBJ2-7; perhaps TRBD2 as D (6 bases). V was trimmed by 1 base and J by 5 bases, leaving 12 bases between them. The CDR3 spans 14 residues. Germline CDR1 LNHNV, CDR2 YYDKDF (reference sequence). CDR3 DNA sequence: TGTGCCACCAGCAGAGGGGACTTAGGGAACGAGCAGTACTTC. Translation: CATSRGDLGNEQYF.

This chain links TRBV9 with TRBJ2-2, with 10 bases lining up with TRBD1. CDR1 and CDR2 (germline): SGDLS, YYNGEE. The CDR3 is 16 residues long. V was clipped by 3 bases and J by 7 bases; unmatched bases: 9. The CDR3 is CASSGTGTGADGELFF. The CDR3 DNA reads as TGTGCCAGCAGCGGAACCGGGACAGGGGCGGACGGGGAGCTGTTTTTT. Combining the CDR3 with reference TRBV9 and TRBJ2-2 gives the whole variable domain DSGVTQTPKHLITATGQRVTLRCSPRSGDLSVYWYQQSLDQGLQFLIQYYNGEERAKGNILERFSAQQFPDLHSELNLSSLELGDSALYFCASSGTGTGADGELFFGEGSRLTVL.

The V gene is TRBV15, the J gene TRBJ1-4; TRBD1 is a possible D gene (6 bases). Per germline, CDR1 LNHNV and CDR2 YYDKDF (reference sequence). The CDR3 runs to 15 residues. Trimming pared 3 bases from V and 4 bases from J, leaving 12 bases between. CDR3 protein: CATSSEDSINEKLFF. CDR3 bases: TGTGCCACCAGCAGCGAGGACAGCATTAATGAAAAACTGTTTTTT.

This clone was detected a few times. The chain has TRBV5-6 and TRBJ2-3; 8 positions agree with TRBD2. The ends lost 2 bases at V and 0 bases at J; junction bases unmatched: 5. This CDR3 contains 16 residues. Germline values: CDR1 SGHDT, CDR2 YYEEEE. The CDR3, as DNA: TGTGCCAGCAGCTTCACCGGGGGGGGGAGCACAGATACGCAGTATTTT. Translated, it gives CASSFTGGGSTDTQYF. Filled out from reference TRBV5-6 and TRBJ2-3, the complete variable domain reads DAGVTQSPTHLIKTRGQQVTLRCSPKSGHDTVSWYQQALGQGPQFIFQYYEEEERQRGNFPDRFSGHQFPNYSSELNVNALLLGDSALYLCASSFTGGGSTDTQYFGPGTRLTVL.

This clone turned up a few times. The genes are TRBV7-8 and TRBJ1-3, with TRBD1 identical over 8 bases. The CDR3 contains 17 residues. V shed 5 bases and J 2 bases; nucleotides not matched to a gene: 11. Germline values: CDR1 SGHVS, CDR2 FQNEAQ. In DNA form, the CDR3 reads TGTGCCAGCAGCCAGGGGGGTGGCAGGGGGCCTGGAAACACCATATATTTT. This gives the protein CASSQGGGRGPGNTIYF.

The gene calls are TRBV30 and TRBJ1-4, with a tentative D call TRBD1 (5 bases). V was trimmed by 5 bases and J by 8 bases, leaving 9 bases between them. The germline V gene encodes CDR1 GTSNPN and CDR2 SVGIG (reference sequence). The CDR3 spans 11 residues. CDR3 in DNA: TGTGCCTGGCACGGGGGAGAAAAACTGTTTTTT. It codes for CAWHGGEKLFF.

The chain combines TRBV4-3 with TRBJ2-1, with TRBD1 matching 7 bases. This CDR3 is built from 19 residues. CDR1 and CDR2 from the germline V gene are LGHNA and YSLEER. V shed 1 base and J 1 base; nucleotides not matched to a gene: 13. CDR3 protein: CASSQAPPQAGGSYNEQFF. In DNA, the CDR3 is TGCGCCAGCAGCCAAGCGCCCCCCCAGGCAGGGGGTTCCTACAATGAGCAGTTCTTC.

This clone has only one observation. The CDR3 loop is CASLRQPAETQYF. The CDR3 DNA follows: TGTGCCAGCTTAAGACAGCCCGCAGAGACCCAGTACTTC. The chain joins TRBV7-9 to TRBJ2-5; a possible D gene is TRBD1 (5 bases). CDR3 length: 13 amino acids. The germline CDR1 and CDR2 sequences are SEHNR and FQNEAQ (reference sequence). V was shortened by 8 bases and J by 4 bases, with 14 bases between the two germline ends.

The rearrangement joins TRBV14 to TRBJ2-5; TRBD1 matches 9 bases. V shed 2 bases, J shed 5 bases, and the junction held 9 bases outside the gene matches. Germline CDR1 is SGHDN and CDR2 is FVKESK. This CDR3 region has 16 residues. This chain's CDR3 is CASSQHTGGAGETQYF. The CDR3 region has the DNA TGTGCCAGCAGCCAACACACAGGGGGCGCGGGGGAGACCCAGTACTTC.

The J gene is TRBJ1-1, the V gene TRBV25-1; D remains ambiguous. V lost 8 bases to trimming and J lost 10 bases, with 11 bases between them. CDR3 length: 10 residues. The germline V gene encodes CDR1 MGHDK and CDR2 SYGVNS. The CDR3 sequence: CASGTVPAFF. CDR3 bases: TGTGCCAGCGGAACAGTGCCAGCTTTCTTT. Full variable domain (remainder filled in from reference TRBV25-1 and TRBJ1-1): EADIYQTPRYLVIGTGKKITLECSQTMGHDKMYWYQQDPGMELHLIHYSYGVNSTEKGDLSSESTVSRIRTEHFPLTLESARPSHTSQYLCASGTVPAFFGQGTRLTVV.

CDR3: CASSLGQGWAGELFF. Here the CDR3 DNA reads TGCGCCAGCAGCTTGGGACAGGGTTGGGCCGGGGAGCTGTTTTTT. The gene calls are TRBV5-1 and TRBJ2-2, with TRBD1 matching over 7 bases. In germline, CDR1 is SGHRS, CDR2 YFSETQ. V trimming: 0 bases; J trimming: 6 bases; junction bases outside the gene matches: 5. This CDR3 comprises 15 residues.